What follows are 32 T cell receptor beta chains derived from one specimen sequenced in a study of shared clonotypes between healthy human individuals. TCRdb keeps only in-frame clones here, not all; method: immunoSEQ multiplex PCR. The sample consists of fewer than 100,000 clones, about two thirds of them appearing once. The specimen sequenced was memory CD8+ T cells sorted from blood. The subset is: CD45RO+ cells pooled with CCR7-negative TemRA cells. These TCRs come from a man under 40 in good health.

This clone was observed once. The rearrangement links TRBV7-9 to TRBJ1-5; D ambiguous. V lost 8 bases and J 3 bases, leaving 8 bases between the germline ends. Per the germline V gene, CDR1 is SEHNR and CDR2 is FQNEAQ (reference sequence). The CDR3 is made up of 12 amino acids. CDR3 sequence reads: CASGRSNQPQHF. The CDR3, as DNA: TGTGCCAGCGGCCGGTCCAATCAGCCCCAGCATTTT. Using reference TRBV7-9 and TRBJ1-5 for the parts outside the CDR3, the full variable domain is DTGVSQNPRHKITKRGQNVTFRCDPISEHNRLYWYRQTLGQGPEFLTYFQNEAQLEKSRLLSDRFSAERPKGSFSTLEIQRTEQGDSAMYLCASGRSNQPQHFGDGTRLSIL.

The chain links TRBV7-9 to TRBJ2-6; 7 bases align to TRBD1. In germline, CDR1 is SEHNR, CDR2 FQNEAQ (reference sequence). The trim removed 5 bases at V and 2 bases at J, leaving 3 bases unmatched. The CDR3 totals 15 residues. The chain's CDR3 is CASSNTGAGANVLTF. CDR3 coding DNA: TGTGCCAGCAGCAATACAGGGGCTGGGGCCAACGTCCTGACTTTC.

The chain combines TRBV25-1 with TRBJ2-3; 8 bases are shared with TRBD1. V lost 3 bases to trimming and J lost 5 bases; unmatched junction nucleotides: 10. The CDR3 loop spans 16 amino acids. Looked up from germline, CDR1 is MGHDK and CDR2 is SYGVNS. This CDR3 reads CASSESPGQEGDTQYF. The CDR3 coding sequence is TGTGCCAGCAGTGAGAGCCCGGGACAGGAAGGAGATACGCAGTATTTT.

The rearrangement joins TRBV28 to TRBJ2-7; no definite D call. The CDR3 extends over 12 amino acids. Germline-derived CDR1 and CDR2 are MDHEN and SYDVKM. Trimming took 6 bases from V and 4 from J, leaving 10 bases between them. Here the CDR3 reads CASRSLAYEQYF. Here the CDR3 DNA reads TGTGCCAGCAGGAGTCTTGCATACGAGCAGTACTTC.

The chain has TRBV7-9 and TRBJ1-1; a weak D match, TRBD1 (5 bases). The V end was cut by 5 bases, the J end by 1 base, with 11 bases between. CDR1 and CDR2 (germline): SEHNR, FQNEAQ (reference sequence). The CDR3 runs to 14 residues. CDR3 sequence reads: CASSLTGTNTEAFF. CDR3 in DNA: TGTGCCAGCAGCCTAACCGGGACGAACACTGAAGCTTTCTTT.

This clone came up once. The CDR3 spells CASSRSARYPDNEQFF. CDR3 coding DNA: TGTGCCAGCAGCCGTTCCGCTAGATATCCGGACAATGAGCAGTTCTTC. V gene TRBV7-2 combines with J gene TRBJ2-1; D gene unclear. The CDR3 contains 16 residues. Trimming cost V 5 bases and J 5 bases, with 19 bases left between them. Germline V gene lookup returns CDR1 SGHTA and CDR2 FQGNSA.

The count of this clone is one. This chain joins TRBV28 and TRBJ1-2; D ambiguous. The CDR3 consists of 13 residues. The V end was cut by 5 bases, the J end by 0 bases, with 7 bases between. Per the germline V gene, CDR1 is MDHEN and CDR2 is SYDVKM. The CDR3 loop is CASSPAANYGYTF. The DNA for the CDR3 is TGTGCCAGCAGTCCAGCCGCTAACTATGGCTACACCTTC.

The rearrangement uses TRBV27 and TRBJ2-7, with 9 bases that match TRBD1. The length of the CDR3 is 15 residues. V was pared by 0 bases and J by 2 bases, with 2 bases of the junction left unmatched. Germline lookup yields CDR1 MNHEY and CDR2 SMNVEV (reference sequence). The CDR3 sequence: CASSLSRTGAYEQYF. CDR3 coding DNA: TGTGCCAGCAGTTTATCTCGGACAGGGGCCTACGAGCAGTACTTC.

The chain uses TRBV7-9 and TRBJ2-7; D possibly matches TRBD1 or TRBD2 (5 bases each). The length of the CDR3 is 14 residues. Germline lookup yields CDR1 SEHNR and CDR2 FQNEAQ (reference sequence). The germline V and J ends were trimmed by 2 bases and 3 bases, with 11 bases remaining between them. CDR3 sequence reads: CASSLPGPNYEQYF. In nucleotides, the CDR3 is TGTGCCAGCAGCTTACCGGGGCCAAACTACGAGCAGTACTTC.

This clone was seen more than once but under ten times. Written as DNA, the CDR3 is TGTGCCAGCCAGCGCGGGATAGTAGGTTCGGGCGAGCAGTACTTC. Encoded protein: CASQRGIVGSGEQYF. This chain connects TRBV6-1 to TRBJ2-7; possibly TRBD2 for D (6 bases). The CDR3 consists of 15 residues. The V and J ends lost 8 bases and 6 bases respectively, with 23 bases between them. The germline V gene encodes CDR1 MNHNS and CDR2 SASEGT.

The V gene is TRBV20-1, the J gene TRBJ1-5; no clear D gene. Germline assignment: CDR1 DFQATT and CDR2 SNEGSKA (reference sequence). V dropped 6 bases and J dropped 7 bases, with 10 bases sitting between them. The CDR3 sequence is 11 residues long. The CDR3 is CSAPGEQPQHF. CDR3 nucleotides: TGCAGTGCCCCCGGGGAACAGCCCCAGCATTTT.

This CDR3 is CATSRVADNEQFF. CDR3 in DNA: TGTGCCACCAGCAGAGTTGCAGACAATGAGCAGTTCTTC. V gene TRBV15 combines with J gene TRBJ2-1; D is unresolved. Trimming stripped 1 base from V and 5 bases from J, with 6 bases between. CDR3 length: 13 residues. Germline CDR1 is LNHNV and CDR2 is YYDKDF (reference sequence).

The genes are TRBV6-1 and TRBJ1-1, with D unresolved. Germline CDR1 reads MNHNS; CDR2 reads SASEGT. The CDR3 spans 11 residues. V dropped 7 bases and J dropped 1 base, with 4 bases sitting between them. CDR3 sequence reads: CASTENTEAFF. CDR3 coding DNA: TGTGCCAGCACTGAGAACACTGAAGCTTTCTTT.

This chain joins TRBV6-6 and TRBJ2-1; D not resolved. CDR3 length: 16 residues. Trimming removed 5 bases from V and 2 bases from J, with 16 bases in between. CDR1 is MNHNY, CDR2 SVGAGI, per germline (reference sequence). This CDR3 reads CASSKIQGSPYNEQFF. The CDR3 bases are TGTGCCAGCAGTAAAATCCAAGGATCTCCCTACAATGAGCAGTTCTTC.

As for this clone: Given a far larger clone just one base away, this is likely a sequencing read error. Other DNA sequences within the sample encode an identical CDR3. V and J are TRBV27 and TRBJ2-7, with D hard to call. CDR1 is MNHEY, CDR2 SMNVEV, per germline (reference sequence). This CDR3 has 13 amino acids. V lost 0 bases to trimming and J lost 1 base, with 4 bases between them. CDR3 sequence: CASSLSGSYEQYF. The CDR3 coding sequence is TGTGCCAGCAGTTTATCTGGGTCCTACGAGCAGTACTTC.

The chain is built from TRBV27 and TRBJ2-1, with a weak D call TRBD1 (6 bases). In germline, CDR1 is MNHEY, CDR2 SMNVEV (reference sequence). CDR3 size: 17 residues. V was cut by 6 bases and J by 5 bases, with 23 bases left in between. In DNA form, the CDR3 reads TGTGCCAGCAGCATTCTGACAGGCCTCGGAGATCACAATGAGCAGTTCTTC. Its translation: CASSILTGLGDHNEQFF.

This clone is labeled medium-sized (0.01 to 0.1%). J is TRBJ1-3 and V is TRBV28; D is undetermined. Trimming removed 5 bases at V and 4 bases at J, with 3 bases between. This CDR3 is built from 11 residues. Looked up from germline, CDR1 is MDHEN and CDR2 is SYDVKM. CDR3 coding DNA: TGTGCCAGCAGTCTCGGAAACACCATATATTTT. Amino acid sequence: CASSLGNTIYF.

A note on this clone: Different DNA sequences within this sample yield the same CDR3. The chain recombines TRBV9 with TRBJ2-7; the match to TRBD1 covers 8 bases. Trimming at V came to 0 bases and at J to 5 bases, leaving 4 bases not matched to a gene. Germline V CDR1 and CDR2: SGDLS, YYNGEE. The CDR3 extends over 14 amino acids. The DNA for the CDR3 is TGTGCCAGCAGCGTAGAAGGACAGGGCAACGAGCAGTACTTC. Translation: CASSVEGQGNEQYF.

This chain links TRBV19 with TRBJ2-1; 9 nucleotides match TRBD2. The length of the CDR3 is 17 residues. Losses at the gene ends were 3 bases for V and 4 bases for J; bases not matched to a gene: 10. Germline V gives CDR1 LNHDA, CDR2 SQIVND (reference sequence). CDR3 nucleotide sequence: TGTGCCAGTAGTATTTTTTTTCTCCTAGCGGGATACAATGAGCAGTTCTTC. Translated, it gives CASSIFFLLAGYNEQFF.

J is TRBJ2-5 and V is TRBV5-5, with D unresolved. V gave up 5 bases and J gave up 2 bases, with 10 bases separating them. The germline V gene encodes CDR1 SGHKS and CDR2 YYEKEE (reference sequence). This CDR3 is built from 13 residues. The CDR3 nucleotides read TGTGCCAGCAGGGGGTTGGGACAAGAGACCCAGTACTTC. This gives the protein CASRGLGQETQYF. The variable domain in full, completed from reference TRBV5-5 and TRBJ2-5, reads DAGVTQSPTHLIKTRGQQVTLRCSPISGHKSVSWYQQVLGQGPQFIFQYYEKEERGRGNFPDRFSARQFPNYSSELNVNALLLGDSALYLCASRGLGQETQYFGPGTRLLVL.

The V and J genes are TRBV19 and TRBJ2-1, with TRBD2 identical over 13 bases. This CDR3 comprises 16 residues. CDR1 is LNHDA and CDR2 is SQIVND in the germline V gene (reference sequence). Unmatched junction bases numbered 6, after V lost 5 bases and J lost 5 bases. The CDR3 coding sequence is TGTGCCAGTAGTGTTTTACTAGCGGGAGGGGACAATGAGCAGTTCTTC. Protein: CASSVLLAGGDNEQFF. Using reference TRBV19 and TRBJ2-1 for the parts outside the CDR3, the full variable domain is DGGITQSPKYLFRKEGQNVTLSCEQNLNHDAMYWYRQDPGQGLRLIYYSQIVNDFQKGDIAEGYSVSREKKESFPLTVTSAQKNPTAFYLCASSVLLAGGDNEQFFGPGTRLTVL.

This clone was found a few times. The gene calls are TRBV7-9 and TRBJ2-5, with D unresolved. The germline V and J ends were trimmed by 5 bases and 7 bases, with 14 bases remaining between them. The CDR3 sequence is 13 residues long. Germline V gene data show CDR1 as SEHNR and CDR2 as FQNEAQ (reference sequence). CDR3 loop: CASSEEPKTTQYF. DNA of the CDR3: TGTGCCAGCAGCGAAGAGCCCAAGACGACCCAGTACTTC.

As for this clone: The same CDR3 is also encoded by other DNA sequences in this sample. The genes are TRBV9 and TRBJ1-1, with D uncertain. This CDR3 has 13 residues. V gave up 1 base and J gave up 2 bases, with 6 bases separating them. Germline lookup yields CDR1 SGDLS and CDR2 YYNGEE. CDR3 sequence (DNA): TGTGCCAGCAGCGTATCCGAAAACACTGAAGCTTTCTTT. Protein sequence: CASSVSENTEAFF.

The chain is built from TRBV28 and TRBJ2-1; 11 nucleotides match TRBD2. From germline, CDR1 is MDHEN and CDR2 SYDVKM. This CDR3 comprises 14 residues. The junction had 4 bases not matched to a gene; V was cut back by 3 bases and J by 9 bases. CDR3 sequence (DNA): TGTGCCAGCAGTTTTGGGGGACTAGCGGCTGAGCAGTTCTTC. Protein: CASSFGGLAAEQFF. The variable domain in full, with the rest retrieved from reference TRBV28 and TRBJ2-1, is DVKVTQSSRYLVKRTGEKVFLECVQDMDHENMFWYRQDPGLGLRLIYFSYDVKMKEKGDIPEGYSVSREKKERFSLILESASTNQTSMYLCASSFGGLAAEQFFGPGTRLTVL.

This clone was seen a handful of times. The V call is TRBV7-2, the J call TRBJ2-1, with 8 bases matching TRBD2. The CDR3 is made up of 16 amino acids. Germline V CDR1 and CDR2: SGHTA, FQGNSA. Trimming cost V 1 base and J 2 bases; bases outside gene matches: 4. CDR3 amino acids: CASSLVGGRTYNEQFF. CDR3 nucleotides: TGTGCCAGCAGCTTAGTGGGCGGGAGGACCTACAATGAGCAGTTCTTC.

In nucleotides, the CDR3 is TGTGCCAGCAGTTCCGGAGGTGAGCAGTTCTTC. Protein product: CASSSGGEQFF. V usage is TRBV27 and J usage is TRBJ2-1; possibly TRBD2 for D (5 bases). The germline V and J ends were trimmed by 4 bases and 9 bases, with 7 bases remaining between them. In germline, CDR1 is MNHEY, CDR2 SMNVEV (reference sequence). This CDR3 is built from 11 residues.

V and J are TRBV7-9 and TRBJ1-4, with D maybe TRBD1 (6 bases). Germline V gives CDR1 SEHNR, CDR2 FQNEAQ (reference sequence). The CDR3 covers 15 residues. Trimming removed 5 bases at V and 8 bases at J, with 18 bases between. The CDR3 sequence is CASSALRGGTEKLFF. The CDR3 bases are TGTGCCAGCAGCGCCCTAAGGGGGGGGACCGAAAAACTGTTTTTT.

A single count supports this clone. This rearrangement joins TRBV28 to TRBJ2-3; D is unresolved. The CDR3 sequence is 16 residues long. CDR1 and CDR2 (germline): MDHEN, SYDVKM. The V end was cut by 6 bases, the J end by 5 bases, with 21 bases between. CDR3 residues: CASSPPVGRRLDTQYF. CDR3 nucleotides: TGTGCCAGCAGCCCCCCCGTAGGGCGTAGGTTAGATACGCAGTATTTT.

This clone was seen ten or more times. The rearrangement links TRBV25-1 to TRBJ2-1, with 11 bases lining up with TRBD1. The V gene end was trimmed by 9 bases and the J gene end by 5 bases; junction bases not matched to a gene: 3. The germline CDR1 and CDR2 sequences are MGHDK and SYGVNS. This CDR3 has 13 amino acids. As DNA, the CDR3 is TGTGCCAGACCGGGACAGGGGGACAATGAGCAGTTCTTC. Amino acids: CARPGQGDNEQFF.

The chain is built from TRBV6-1 and TRBJ2-7; 9 positions agree with TRBD2. Looked up from germline, CDR1 is MNHNS and CDR2 is SASEGT. This CDR3 spans 16 amino acids. V was pared by 2 bases and J by 4 bases, with 9 bases of the junction left unmatched. The CDR3: CASSEKVSGRWYEQYF. The CDR3 coding sequence is TGTGCCAGCAGTGAAAAGGTCAGCGGGAGGTGGTACGAGCAGTACTTC.

This chain joins TRBV28 and TRBJ1-2; a possible D gene is TRBD1 (5 bases). V was shortened by 5 bases and J by 4 bases, with 14 bases between the two germline ends. Germline loops: CDR1 MDHEN, CDR2 SYDVKM. The CDR3 is 14 residues long. The CDR3 reads CASSPIRGAYGYTF. CDR3 bases: TGTGCCAGCAGTCCGATTCGAGGGGCCTATGGCTACACCTTC.

The V and J genes are TRBV28 and TRBJ1-5; 9 bases are shared with TRBD1. Germline trimming cut 8 bases from V and 0 bases from J; bases unmatched to any gene: 11. The CDR3 is made up of 17 amino acids. In germline, CDR1 is MDHEN, CDR2 SYDVKM. For the CDR3, the DNA is TGTGCCAGCGATAGGGACAGGGTGGAATCTAGCAATCAGCCCCAGCATTTT. Amino acid sequence: CASDRDRVESSNQPQHF.